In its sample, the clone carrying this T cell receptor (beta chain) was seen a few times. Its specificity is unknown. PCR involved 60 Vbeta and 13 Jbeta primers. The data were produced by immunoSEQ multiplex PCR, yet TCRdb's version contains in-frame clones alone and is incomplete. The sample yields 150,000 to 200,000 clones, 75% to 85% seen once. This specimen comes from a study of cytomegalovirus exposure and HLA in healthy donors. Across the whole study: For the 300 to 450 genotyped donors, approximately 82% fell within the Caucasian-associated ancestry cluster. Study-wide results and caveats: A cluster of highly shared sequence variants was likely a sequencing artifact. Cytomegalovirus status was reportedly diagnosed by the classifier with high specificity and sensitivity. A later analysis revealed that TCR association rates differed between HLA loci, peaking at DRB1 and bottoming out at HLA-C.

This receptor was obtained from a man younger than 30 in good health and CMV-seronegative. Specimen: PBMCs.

The CDR3 sequence is CASSYSDRGRNSPLHF. The CDR3 bases are TGTGCCAGCAGTTACTCGGACAGGGGACGCAATTCACCCCTCCACTTT. This chain links TRBV6-5 with TRBJ1-6; TRBD1 aligns across 9 bases. CDR1 and CDR2 (germline): MNHEY, SVGAGI. J was trimmed by 7 bases and V by 0 bases; bases with no gene match: 4. The CDR3 is made up of 16 amino acids.